Listed here are 10 T cell receptor beta chains from one sample, sequenced in a study of prognosis after radiotherapy for stage I lung cancer. From genomic DNA, TCR beta CDR3 was amplified by two-round multiplex PCR. First-round PCR amplification was performed with primers specific to each TRBV and TRBJ gene. Using its own MiXCR run on the multiplex PCR reads, TCRdb lists one record per CDR3 protein. The sample lists about 20,000 distinct CDR3 sequences, around 40% occurring once. Sequenced here: PBMCs, sampled before or after stereotactic body radiation therapy (not recorded which). These receptors were collected from a donor aged 50 or older with non-small cell lung cancer.

The V gene is TRBV11-3, the J gene TRBJ2-7; the match to TRBD1 covers 7 bases. From germline, CDR1 is SGHNT and CDR2 YENEEA. This CDR3 has 16 amino acids. V lost 4 bases to trimming and J lost 3 bases; unmatched junction nucleotides: 12. CDR3 sequence (DNA): TGTGCCAGCAGCTCCCCCCCAAGGGACAGCGACTACGAGCAGTACTTC. Encoded protein: CASSSPPRDSDYEQYF.

This clonotype was picked up many times. The V gene is TRBV12-3 or TRBV12-4, the J gene TRBJ1-1, with a weak D call TRBD1 (6 bases). The V end was cut by 1 base, the J end by 11 bases, with 14 bases between. There are 13 residues in the CDR3. CDR3 coding DNA: TGTGCCAGCAGTTTAGATCAGACAGGTCTGGCTTTCTTT. Translation gives CASSLDQTGLAFF.

By sample share, this clonotype is medium-sized. V gene TRBV11-3 combines with J gene TRBJ2-2; TRBD1 might be the D (8 bases). The CDR3 is 15 residues long. CDR1 SGHNT and CDR2 YENEEA come from the germline V gene. V lost 6 bases to trimming and J lost 6 bases, with 17 bases between them. The CDR3 protein is CASRGGTGEPGELFF. The CDR3, as DNA: TGTGCCAGCAGGGGGGGGACAGGTGAACCCGGGGAGCTGTTTTTT.

This clonotype was counted many times. This chain connects TRBV5-1 to TRBJ1-4, with D maybe TRBD1 (6 bases). Germline V lookup: CDR1 SGHRS, CDR2 YFSETQ. This CDR3 region has 16 residues. V lost 5 bases and J lost 0, with 14 bases in between. The CDR3 nucleotides read TGCGCCAGCAGAGGGCAGGGGATCTCAACTAATGAAAAACTGTTTTTT. Translation gives CASRGQGISTNEKLFF. The full variable domain, its missing parts supplied by reference TRBV5-1 and TRBJ1-4, is KAGVTQTPRYLIKTRGQQVTLSCSPISGHRSVSWYQQTPGQGLQFLFEYFSETQRNKGNFPGRFSGRQFSNSRSEMNVSTLELGDSALYLCASRGQGISTNEKLFFGSGTQLSVL.

This clonotype showed up many times. The chain carries TRBV9 and TRBJ2-1; 9 bases fit TRBD1. The CDR3 runs 15 residues. The germline gives CDR1 SGDLS, CDR2 YYNGEE. Trimming at V came to 3 bases and at J to 8 bases, leaving 9 bases not matched to a gene. CDR3: CASSDRDREVDEQFF. The CDR3 nucleotides read TGTGCCAGCAGCGACCGGGACAGGGAGGTCGATGAGCAGTTCTTC.

This clonotype was observed many times. The chain uses TRBV5-4 and TRBJ2-7; 8 bases are a match to TRBD2. Germline trimming cut 4 bases from V and 2 bases from J; bases unmatched to any gene: 8. Germline lookup yields CDR1 SGHNT and CDR2 YYREEE (reference sequence). This CDR3 spans 15 amino acids. CDR3 bases: TGTGCCAGCAGCGGGAGGACTAGCACGGCCTACGAGCAGTACTTC. It yields the protein CASSGRTSTAYEQYF.

This clonotype has a count of ten or more. The chain employs TRBV29-1 and TRBJ1-1, with D maybe TRBD1 (5 bases). The germline V and J ends were trimmed by 1 base and 1 base, with 7 bases remaining between them. This CDR3 comprises 13 residues. Germline V lookup: CDR1 SQVTM, CDR2 ANQGSEA. The CDR3 DNA reads as TGCAGCGTTGAAGCGCAGGGGAACACTGAAGCTTTCTTT. Translation: CSVEAQGNTEAFF.

This clonotype was found many times. This may be a read error, as it is one base from a much larger clone. The chain carries TRBV20-1 and TRBJ2-2; D is possibly TRBD2 (5 bases). From germline, CDR1 is DFQATT and CDR2 SNEGSKA (reference sequence). CDR3 length: 13 residues. DNA of the CDR3: TGCGGTGCCCGGGAACAGAACACCGGGGAGCTGTTTTTT. Its translation is CGAREQNTGELFF.

The V and J genes are TRBV6-1 and TRBJ2-7; 7 bases align to TRBD1. This CDR3 has 13 amino acids. Germline CDR1 reads MNHNS; CDR2 reads SASEGT. V shed 6 bases, J shed 4 bases, and the junction held 6 bases outside the gene matches. The CDR3 bases are TGTGCCAGCAGGGCATGCAGGGGGTACGAGCAGTACTTC. Translation: CASRACRGYEQYF.

The chain uses TRBV6-1 and TRBJ2-1; 7 bases map to TRBD2. CDR3 length: 16 amino acids. Trimming took 6 bases from V and 7 from J; bases not matched to a gene: 15. Per the germline V gene, CDR1 is MNHNS and CDR2 is SASEGT. CDR3 sequence reads: CASSRRAREIKNEQFF. DNA for the CDR3: TGTGCCAGCAGCCGTCGTGCGCGGGAGATAAAGAATGAGCAGTTCTTC.